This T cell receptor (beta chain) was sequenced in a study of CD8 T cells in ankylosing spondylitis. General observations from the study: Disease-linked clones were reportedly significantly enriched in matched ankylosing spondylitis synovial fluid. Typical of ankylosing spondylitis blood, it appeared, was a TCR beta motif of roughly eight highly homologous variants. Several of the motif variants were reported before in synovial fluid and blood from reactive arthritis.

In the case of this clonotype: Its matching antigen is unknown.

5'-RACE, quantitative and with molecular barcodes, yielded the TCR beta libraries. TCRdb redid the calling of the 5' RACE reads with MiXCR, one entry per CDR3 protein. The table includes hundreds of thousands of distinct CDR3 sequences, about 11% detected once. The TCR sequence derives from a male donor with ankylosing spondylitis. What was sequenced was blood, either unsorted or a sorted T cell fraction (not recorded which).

The CDR3 DNA follows: TGTGCCAGCAGCCAAGAGTGGGGCTACTACGAGCAGTACTTC. This encodes CASSQEWGYYEQYF. The J gene is TRBJ2-7, the V gene TRBV3-1; TRBD1 is a possible D gene (5 bases). The CDR3 consists of 14 residues. Germline V gene data show CDR1 as LGHDT and CDR2 as YNNKEL (reference sequence). Trimming removed 0 bases at V and 3 bases at J, with 9 bases between.